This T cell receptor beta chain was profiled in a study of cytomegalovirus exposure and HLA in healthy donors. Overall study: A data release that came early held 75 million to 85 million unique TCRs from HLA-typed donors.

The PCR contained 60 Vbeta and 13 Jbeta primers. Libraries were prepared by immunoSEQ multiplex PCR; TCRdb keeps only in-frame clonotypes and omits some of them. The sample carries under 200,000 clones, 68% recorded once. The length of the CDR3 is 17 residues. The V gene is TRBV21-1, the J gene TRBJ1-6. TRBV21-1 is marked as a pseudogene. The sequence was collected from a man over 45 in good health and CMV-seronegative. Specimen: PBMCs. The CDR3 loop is CASSKCRRSSYNSPLHF. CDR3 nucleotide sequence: TGTGCCAGCAGCAAGTGCAGACGGAGCTCCTATAATTCACCCCTCCACTTT.